One and the same sample provided the 13 T cell receptor beta chains below, sequenced in a study of shared clonotypes between healthy human individuals. Sequencing used immunoSEQ multiplex PCR; TCRdb keeps in-frame clones, though not all of them. The data show approximately 2.3 million clones, 85% to 95% seen once. The sequenced sample consisted of naive CD4+ T cells from PBMCs. Documented subset: CD45RA+ positively selected. The source is a man aged 18 to 29 in good health. Some clones in this sample may be carry-over from other donors' samples.

The chain joins TRBV4-2 to TRBJ1-2, with 7 bases that match TRBD1. Germline lookup yields CDR1 LGHNA and CDR2 YNFKEQ. V lost 0 bases and J lost 0; bases outside the gene matches: 10. This CDR3 spans 18 amino acids. The CDR3 DNA is TGTGCCAGCAGCCAAGAGGGGAGCCAGGGGGGAGCTAACTATGGCTACACCTTC. It is translated as CASSQEGSQGGANYGYTF.

This rearrangement joins TRBV5-1 to TRBJ1-1; D unclear. Deletions cut 4 bases from V and 3 bases from J, with 10 bases between. CDR1 is SGHRS and CDR2 is YFSETQ in the germline V gene. The CDR3 consists of 13 residues. The CDR3 nucleotides read TGCGCCAGCAGCCTCCTGATGGACACTGAAGCTTTCTTT. Its protein is CASSLLMDTEAFF.

This clone was seen more than once but under ten times. The rearrangement uses TRBV27 and TRBJ1-3, with D maybe TRBD1 (5 bases). Germline loops: CDR1 MNHEY, CDR2 SMNVEV (reference sequence). The CDR3 is 14 residues long. Trimming cost V 6 bases and J 1 base, with 10 bases left between them. The CDR3 is CASSLTASGNTIYF. The CDR3, as DNA: TGTGCCAGCAGCCTGACAGCGTCTGGAAACACCATATATTTT.

V and J are TRBV29-1 and TRBJ2-5, with D possibly being TRBD1 (6 bases). This CDR3 region has 12 residues. Trimming removed 7 bases at V and 3 bases at J, with 12 bases between. CDR1 is SQVTM, CDR2 ANQGSEA, per germline. The CDR3 spells CSGKTGEETQYF. The CDR3 DNA reads as TGCAGCGGGAAGACAGGAGAAGAGACCCAGTACTTC.

The V and J genes are TRBV27 and TRBJ2-3, with a possible D match to TRBD1 (5 bases). V lost 1 base to trimming and J lost 1 base, with 9 bases between them. The length of the CDR3 is 15 residues. CDR1 and CDR2 from the germline V gene are MNHEY and SMNVEV (reference sequence). CDR3 DNA sequence: TGTGCCAGCAGTTTATACCAGGGTCGCACAGATACGCAGTATTTT. It yields the protein CASSLYQGRTDTQYF.

This clone was seen a handful of times. The DNA of the CDR3 is TGCAGCGCCAGGGGGCAGCACACTGAAGCTTTCTTT. Protein: CSARGQHTEAFF. The gene calls are TRBV29-1 and TRBJ1-1; TRBD1 agrees at 8 bases. V dropped 7 bases and J dropped 3; count of bases not matched to a gene: 4. Per germline, CDR1 SQVTM and CDR2 ANQGSEA. There are 12 residues in the CDR3.

The chain joins TRBV5-4 to TRBJ1-2; 7 bases fit TRBD1. The length of the CDR3 is 15 residues. Trimming cost V 4 bases and J 2 bases; bases outside gene matches: 8. Germline CDR1 reads SGHNT; CDR2 reads YYREEE (reference sequence). DNA for the CDR3: TGTGCCAGCAGCCCAAAGGGCAGGGGGAACTATGGCTACACCTTC. Protein: CASSPKGRGNYGYTF.

V and J are TRBV7-2 and TRBJ2-2; 9 bases are shared with TRBD1. CDR3 size: 17 residues. CDR1 is SGHTA, CDR2 FQGNSA, per germline. V shed 4 bases, J shed 9 bases, and the junction held 15 bases outside the gene matches. The CDR3, as DNA: TGTGCCAGCAGCTCCCGGGACAGGGCGGTTGGAAACCGGGAGCTGTTTTTT. Translating gives CASSSRDRAVGNRELFF.

This clone was seen a few times. This chain links TRBV7-9 with TRBJ2-7, with 11 positions matching TRBD2. J gave up 3 bases and V 1 base, and 5 bases lay outside the gene matches. Germline V gene lookup returns CDR1 SEHNR and CDR2 FQNEAQ (reference sequence). This CDR3 has 16 residues. CDR3 loop: CASSLGEGTSGYEQYF. CDR3 bases: TGTGCCAGCAGCTTAGGAGAGGGGACTAGCGGCTACGAGCAGTACTTC. Looking up the rest from reference TRBV7-9 and TRBJ2-7 gives the full variable domain: DTGVSQNPRHKITKRGQNVTFRCDPISEHNRLYWYRQTLGQGPEFLTYFQNEAQLEKSRLLSDRFSAERPKGSFSTLEIQRTEQGDSAMYLCASSLGEGTSGYEQYFGPGTRLTVT.

This chain joins TRBV19 and TRBJ1-5; possible D gene TRBD1, 5 bases. V lost 1 base and J 2 bases, leaving 12 bases between the germline ends. Germline loops: CDR1 LNHDA, CDR2 SQIVND (reference sequence). CDR3 size: 16 residues. This CDR3 is CASSIGGLVGNQPQHF. In DNA form, the CDR3 reads TGTGCCAGTAGTATAGGGGGGTTGGTTGGCAATCAGCCCCAGCATTTT.

V and J are TRBV5-6 and TRBJ2-2; 14 nucleotides agree with TRBD2. J lost 8 bases, V lost 4 bases, and 4 bases had no gene match. Looked up from germline, CDR1 is SGHDT and CDR2 is YYEEEE. The CDR3 totals 15 residues. The CDR3 sequence is CASSTGTSGRGELFF. DNA of the CDR3: TGTGCCAGCAGCACAGGGACTAGCGGGAGAGGGGAGCTGTTTTTT.

The chain uses TRBV18 and TRBJ2-7; perhaps TRBD1 as D (6 bases). The length of the CDR3 is 16 residues. CDR1 is KGHSH and CDR2 is LQKENI in the germline V gene. V lost 2 bases to trimming and J lost 3 bases, with 17 bases between them. CDR3 sequence reads: CASSPLPPDRLYEQYF. The CDR3 DNA reads as TGTGCCAGCTCACCATTACCCCCGGACAGACTCTACGAGCAGTACTTC.

This clone was counted a few times. Other DNA sequences from this sample encode an identical CDR3 as well. This chain joins TRBV7-2 and TRBJ1-3; D not certain. Germline V gene lookup returns CDR1 SGHTA and CDR2 FQGNSA. The V end lost 3 bases, the J end lost 1 base, and 1 base lay between the germline ends. The CDR3 consists of 12 residues. The CDR3 nucleotides read TGTGCCAGCAGCTTTTCTGGAAACACCATATATTTT. It specifies CASSFSGNTIYF.